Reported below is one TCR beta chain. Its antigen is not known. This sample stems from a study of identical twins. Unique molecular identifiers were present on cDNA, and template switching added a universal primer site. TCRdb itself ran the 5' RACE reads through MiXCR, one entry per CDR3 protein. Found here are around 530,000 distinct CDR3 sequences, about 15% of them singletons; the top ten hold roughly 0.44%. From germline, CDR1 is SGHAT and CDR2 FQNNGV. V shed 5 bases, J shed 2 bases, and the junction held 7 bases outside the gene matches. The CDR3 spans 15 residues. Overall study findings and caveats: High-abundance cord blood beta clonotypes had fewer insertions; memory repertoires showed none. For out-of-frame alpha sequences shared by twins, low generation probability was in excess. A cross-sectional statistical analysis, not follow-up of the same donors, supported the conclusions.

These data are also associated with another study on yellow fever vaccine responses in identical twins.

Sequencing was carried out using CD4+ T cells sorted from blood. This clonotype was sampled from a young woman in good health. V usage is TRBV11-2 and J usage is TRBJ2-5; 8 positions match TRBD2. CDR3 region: CASSRGAGGQETQYF. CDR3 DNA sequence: TGTGCCAGCAGCCGGGGGGCGGGGGGACAAGAGACCCAGTACTTC.